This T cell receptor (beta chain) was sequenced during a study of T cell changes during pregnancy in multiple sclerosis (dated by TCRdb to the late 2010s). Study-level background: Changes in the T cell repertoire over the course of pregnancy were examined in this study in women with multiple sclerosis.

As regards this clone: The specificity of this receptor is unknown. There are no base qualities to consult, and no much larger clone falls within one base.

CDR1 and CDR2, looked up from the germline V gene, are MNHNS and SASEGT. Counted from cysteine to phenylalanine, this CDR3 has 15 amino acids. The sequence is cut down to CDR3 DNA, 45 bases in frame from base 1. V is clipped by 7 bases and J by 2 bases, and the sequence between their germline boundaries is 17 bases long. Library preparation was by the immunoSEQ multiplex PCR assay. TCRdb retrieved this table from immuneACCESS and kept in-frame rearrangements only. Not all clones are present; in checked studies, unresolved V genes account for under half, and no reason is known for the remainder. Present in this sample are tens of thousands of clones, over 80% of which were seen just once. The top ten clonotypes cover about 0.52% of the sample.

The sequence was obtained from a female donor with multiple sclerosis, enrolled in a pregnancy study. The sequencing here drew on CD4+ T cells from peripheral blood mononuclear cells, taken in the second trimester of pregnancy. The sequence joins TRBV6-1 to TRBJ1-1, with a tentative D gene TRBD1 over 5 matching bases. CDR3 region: CASTRLQTANTEAFF. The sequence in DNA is TGTGCCAGCACCAGATTACAGACAGCCAACACTGAAGCTTTCTTT.